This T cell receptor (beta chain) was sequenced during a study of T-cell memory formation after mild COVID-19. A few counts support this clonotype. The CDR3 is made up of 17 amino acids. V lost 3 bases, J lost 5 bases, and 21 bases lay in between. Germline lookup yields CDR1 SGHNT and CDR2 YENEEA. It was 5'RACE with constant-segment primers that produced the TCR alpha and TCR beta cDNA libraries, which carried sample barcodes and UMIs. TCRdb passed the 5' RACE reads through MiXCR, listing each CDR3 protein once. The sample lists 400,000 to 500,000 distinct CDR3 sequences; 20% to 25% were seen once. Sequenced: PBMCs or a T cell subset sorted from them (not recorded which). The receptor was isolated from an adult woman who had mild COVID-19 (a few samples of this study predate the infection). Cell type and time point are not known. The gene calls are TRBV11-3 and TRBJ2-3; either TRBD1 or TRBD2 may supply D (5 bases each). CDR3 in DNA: TGTGCCAGCAGCTTTGCATCTCCGGGACCTAAAGGAGATACGCAGTATTTT. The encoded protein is CASSFASPGPKGDTQYF.